The following is a T cell receptor beta chain sequence with its context. CDR3 length equals 15 residues. The J segment lost 6 bases and the V segment lost 2 bases, leaving 6 bases of the junction unmatched. Germline CDR1 and CDR2: WNHNN and SYGVQD (reference sequence). This record comes from a study of radiation and T cells in renal cell carcinoma. Study information: Nephrectomy followed 15 Gy stereotactic body radiation by 4 weeks.

Measured with immunoSEQ multiplex PCR; TCRdb has only the in-frame clones, and not every one. Of about 130,000 clones listed, approximately 91% are singletons. Time point described: baseline pretreatment blood. The treatment: 15 Gy SBRT to primary tumor, nephrectomy 4 weeks later. The receptor was derived from a woman between 50 and 59 years old with renal cell carcinoma. The source was blood, collected from a patient whose treatment included radiotherapy and nephrectomy. The V gene is TRBV10-1, the J gene TRBJ2-3, with TRBD2 matching over 9 bases. As DNA, the CDR3 is TGCGCCAGCAGTGAGGTTAGCGGGGGCGGGGATACGCAGTATTTT. Protein sequence: CASSEVSGGGDTQYF.